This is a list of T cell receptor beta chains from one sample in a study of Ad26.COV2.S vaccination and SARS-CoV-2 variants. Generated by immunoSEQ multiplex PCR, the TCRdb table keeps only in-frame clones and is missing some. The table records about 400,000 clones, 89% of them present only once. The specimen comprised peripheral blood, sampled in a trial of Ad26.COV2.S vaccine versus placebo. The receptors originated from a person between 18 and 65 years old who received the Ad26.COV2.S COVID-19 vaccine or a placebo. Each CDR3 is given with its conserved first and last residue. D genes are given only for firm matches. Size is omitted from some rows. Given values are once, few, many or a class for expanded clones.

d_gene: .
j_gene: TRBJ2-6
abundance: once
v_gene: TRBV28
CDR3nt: TGTGCCAGCAGTTTATTCGGGGTAGGGTTAGGGGCCAACGTCCTGACTTTC
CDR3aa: CASSLFGVGLGANVLTF

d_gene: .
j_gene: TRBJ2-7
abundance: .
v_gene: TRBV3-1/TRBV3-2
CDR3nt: TGTGCCAGCAGCCAAGATAAAGGGCCCTCCTCCTACGAGCAGTACTTC
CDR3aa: CASSQDKGPSSYEQYF

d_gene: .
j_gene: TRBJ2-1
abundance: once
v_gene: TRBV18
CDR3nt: TGTGCCAGCTCACCACCCGCCGGTGAGCAGTTCTTC
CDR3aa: CASSPPAGEQFF

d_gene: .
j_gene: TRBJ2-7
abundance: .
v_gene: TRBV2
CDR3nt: TGTGCCAGCAGTGAATCTGGGAGCCGCTCCTACGAGCAGTACTTC
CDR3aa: CASSESGSRSYEQYF

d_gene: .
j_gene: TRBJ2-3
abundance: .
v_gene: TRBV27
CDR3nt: TGTGCCAGCAGTTCTGGTAACACAGATACGCAGTATTTT
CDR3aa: CASSSGNTDTQYF

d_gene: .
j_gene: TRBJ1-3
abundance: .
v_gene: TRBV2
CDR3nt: TGTGCCAGCAGTCGACGCATGGGGGCTGGAAACACCATATATTTT
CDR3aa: CASSRRMGAGNTIYF

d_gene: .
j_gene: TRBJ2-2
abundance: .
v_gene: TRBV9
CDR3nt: TGTGCCAGCAGCGCAGGGACCTACACCGGGGAGCTGTTTTTT
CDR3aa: CASSAGTYTGELFF

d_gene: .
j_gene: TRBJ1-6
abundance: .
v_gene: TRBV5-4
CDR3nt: TGTGCCAGCAGCTTGGTGGGGGCCTTAAATTCACCCCTCCACTTT
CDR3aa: CASSLVGALNSPLHF

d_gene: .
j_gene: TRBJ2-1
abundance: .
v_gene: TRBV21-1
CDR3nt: TGTGCCAGCAGCAAAGAAAGAGCGGGGATACTGTACAATGAGCAGTTCTTC
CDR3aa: CASSKERAGILYNEQFF

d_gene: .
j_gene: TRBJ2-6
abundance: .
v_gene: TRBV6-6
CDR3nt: TGTGCCAGCAGGCCAATTCAGGGTAGAGGGGCCAACGTCCTGACTTTC
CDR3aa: CASRPIQGRGANVLTF

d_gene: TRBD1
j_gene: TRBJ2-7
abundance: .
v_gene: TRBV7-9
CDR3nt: TGTGCCAGCAGCCCCCAGGGACAGGGGGCGCGACACGAGCAGTACTTC
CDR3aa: CASSPQGQGARHEQYF

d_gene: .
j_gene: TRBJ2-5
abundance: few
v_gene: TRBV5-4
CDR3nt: TGTGCCAGCAGCTCGGGCATGGGGATACCAGCGCCTAGCCCCGGGGAGACCCAGTACTTC
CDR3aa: CASSSGMGIPAPSPGETQYF

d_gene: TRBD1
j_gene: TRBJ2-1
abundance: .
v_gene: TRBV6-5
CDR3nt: TGTGCCAGCAGTTACTCGACAGGGTGGGAACAGCAGTTCTTC
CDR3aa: CASSYSTGWEQQFF

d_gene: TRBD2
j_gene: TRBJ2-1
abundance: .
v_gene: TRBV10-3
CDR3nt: TGTGCCATCCGGACTAGCGGGAGTAGCTCCTACAATGAGCAGTTCTTC
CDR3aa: CAIRTSGSSSYNEQFF

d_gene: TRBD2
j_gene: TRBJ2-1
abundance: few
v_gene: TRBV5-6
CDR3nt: TGTGCCAGCAGCTTGGAACTAGCGGGAACAAGGTGGTTCTTC
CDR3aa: CASSLELAGTRWFF

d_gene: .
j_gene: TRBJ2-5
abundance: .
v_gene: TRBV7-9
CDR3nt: TGTGCCAGCAGCCGCTGGGGGGAGGAGACCCAGTACTTC
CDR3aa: CASSRWGEETQYF

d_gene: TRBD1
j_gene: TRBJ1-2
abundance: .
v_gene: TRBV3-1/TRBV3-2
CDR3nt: TGTGCCAGCAGCCCCCGTACAGGGGCCGGCTACACCTTC
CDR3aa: CASSPRTGAGYTF

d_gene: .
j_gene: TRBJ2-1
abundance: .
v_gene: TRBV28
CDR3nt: TGTGCCAGCAGTTTATCCCTCCGTAGCTCCTACAATGAGCAGTTCTTC
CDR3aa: CASSLSLRSSYNEQFF

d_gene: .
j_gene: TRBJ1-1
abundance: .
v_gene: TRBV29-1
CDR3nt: TGCAGCGCAGGACAGAGATCCACTGAAGCTTTCTTT
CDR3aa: CSAGQRSTEAFF

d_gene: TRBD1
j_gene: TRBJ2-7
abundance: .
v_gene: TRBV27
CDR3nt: TGTGCCAGCAGTTTAATAGCCCGGACAGGGAGAATCTACGAGCAGTACTTC
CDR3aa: CASSLIARTGRIYEQYF

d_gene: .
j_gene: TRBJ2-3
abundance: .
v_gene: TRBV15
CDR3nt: TGTGCCACCAGCAGCTTTGGGGGGCTGGGACTCCTATTCACAGATACGCAGTATTTT
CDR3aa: CATSSFGGLGLLFTDTQYF

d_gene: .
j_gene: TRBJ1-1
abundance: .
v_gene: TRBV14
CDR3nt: TGTGCCAGCAGCCAAGATAAGGGGGGTAAAGCTTTCTTT
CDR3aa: CASSQDKGGKAFF

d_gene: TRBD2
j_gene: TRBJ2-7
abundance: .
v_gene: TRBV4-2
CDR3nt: TGTGCCAGCAGCCAAGATCTGGGGGGAGGGCCCTACGAGCAGTACTTC
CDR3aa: CASSQDLGGGPYEQYF

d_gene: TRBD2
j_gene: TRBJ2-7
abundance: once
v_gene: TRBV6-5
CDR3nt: TGTGCCAGCAGTTTCCGACTAGCGGGGGGCTACGAGCAGTACTTC
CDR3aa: CASSFRLAGGYEQYF

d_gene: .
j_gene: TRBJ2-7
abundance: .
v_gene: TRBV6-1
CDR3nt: TGTGCCAGCAGTGAAGGTGACGGGGTTTACGAGCAGTACTTC
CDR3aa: CASSEGDGVYEQYF

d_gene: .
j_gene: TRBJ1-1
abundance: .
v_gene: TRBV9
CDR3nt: TGTGCCAGCAGCGTTACAGCGAACACTGAAGCTTTCTTT
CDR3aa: CASSVTANTEAFF

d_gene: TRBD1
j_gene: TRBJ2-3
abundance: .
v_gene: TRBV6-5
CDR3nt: TGTGCCAGCATCCACAGGGGGCGCACAGATACGCAGTATTTT
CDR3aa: CASIHRGRTDTQYF

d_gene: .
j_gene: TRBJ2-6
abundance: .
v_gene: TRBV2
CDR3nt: TGTGCCAGCAGCGTCACACCAAGGCCGGGGCCTGGGGCCAACGTCCTGACTTTC
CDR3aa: CASSVTPRPGPGANVLTF

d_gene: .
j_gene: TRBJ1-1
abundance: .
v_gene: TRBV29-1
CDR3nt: TGCAGCGTTGAGGGGACCGACACTGAAGCTTTCTTT
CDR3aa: CSVEGTDTEAFF

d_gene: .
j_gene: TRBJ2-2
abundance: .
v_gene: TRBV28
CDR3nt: TGTGCCAGCAGGGCTGGGCGGATCGGGGAGCTGTTTTTT
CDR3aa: CASRAGRIGELFF

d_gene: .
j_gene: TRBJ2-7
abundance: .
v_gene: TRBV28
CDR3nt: TGTGCCAGCAGTTTACCCTCTAGAGGGCAGGGCTCCTACGAGCAGTACTTC
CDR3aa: CASSLPSRGQGSYEQYF

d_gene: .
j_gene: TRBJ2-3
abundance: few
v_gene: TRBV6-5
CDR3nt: TGTGCCAGCAGGTTGCTTGGGGAGTCAGATACGCAGTATTTT
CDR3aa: CASRLLGESDTQYF

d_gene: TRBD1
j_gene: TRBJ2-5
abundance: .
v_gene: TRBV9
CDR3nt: TGTGCCAGCAGCGTTACGGACAGGGGGCAGGAGACCCAGTACTTC
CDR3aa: CASSVTDRGQETQYF

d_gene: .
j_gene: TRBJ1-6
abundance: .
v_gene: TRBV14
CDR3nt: TGTGCCAGCAGCCAAGATTTTCAGGGGATCTCACCCCTCCACTTT
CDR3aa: CASSQDFQGISPLHF

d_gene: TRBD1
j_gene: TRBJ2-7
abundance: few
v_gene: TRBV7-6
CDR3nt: TGTGCCAGCAGCACCGGACAGGTAGGGGAGCAGTACTTC
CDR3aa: CASSTGQVGEQYF

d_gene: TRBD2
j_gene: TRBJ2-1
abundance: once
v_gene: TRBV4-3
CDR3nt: TGCGCCAGCAGCCTCCAGACGGGGGGGCGGTACAATGAGCAGTTCTTC
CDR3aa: CASSLQTGGRYNEQFF

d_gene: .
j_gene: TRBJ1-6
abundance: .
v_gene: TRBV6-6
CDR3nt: TGTGCCAGCAGTTACTCGAATGTGTTCTCACCCCTCCACTTT
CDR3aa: CASSYSNVFSPLHF

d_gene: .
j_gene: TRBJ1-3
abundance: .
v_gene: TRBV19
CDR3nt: TGTGCCAGTAGTATTGGGCACTCTGGAAACACCATATATTTT
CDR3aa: CASSIGHSGNTIYF

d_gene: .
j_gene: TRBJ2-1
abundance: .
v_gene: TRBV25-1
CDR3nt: TGTGCCAGCAGTGAATATTCCGGGGAGCAGTTCTTC
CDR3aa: CASSEYSGEQFF

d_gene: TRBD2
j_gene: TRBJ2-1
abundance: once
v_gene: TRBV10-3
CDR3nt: TGTGCCAGCTACCCGGGACTAGCGGGAGACGTTCAGTTCTTC
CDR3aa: CASYPGLAGDVQFF

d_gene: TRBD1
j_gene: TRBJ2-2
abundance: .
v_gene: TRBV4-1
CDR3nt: TGCGCCAGCACCAAAGGGGTTGGGACAGGGGGCACCGGGGAGCTGTTTTTT
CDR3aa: CASTKGVGTGGTGELFF

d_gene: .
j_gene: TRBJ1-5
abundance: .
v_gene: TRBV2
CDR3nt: TGTGCCAGCAGTATTCCACCAGGGCCTGGTCAGCCCCAGCATTTT
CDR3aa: CASSIPPGPGQPQHF